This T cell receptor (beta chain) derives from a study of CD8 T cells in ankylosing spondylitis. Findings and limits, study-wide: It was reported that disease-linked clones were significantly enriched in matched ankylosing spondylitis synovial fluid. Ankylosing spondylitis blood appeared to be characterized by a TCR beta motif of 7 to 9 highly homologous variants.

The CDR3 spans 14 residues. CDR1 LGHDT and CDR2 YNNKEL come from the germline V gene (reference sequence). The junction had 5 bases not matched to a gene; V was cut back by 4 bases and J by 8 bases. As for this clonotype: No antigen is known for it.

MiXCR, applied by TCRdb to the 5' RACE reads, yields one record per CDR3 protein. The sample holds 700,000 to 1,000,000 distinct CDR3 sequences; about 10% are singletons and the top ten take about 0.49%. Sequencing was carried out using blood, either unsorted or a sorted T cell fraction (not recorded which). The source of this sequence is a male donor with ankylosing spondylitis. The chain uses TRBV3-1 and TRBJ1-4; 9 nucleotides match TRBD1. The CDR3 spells CASSPLTGGEKLFF. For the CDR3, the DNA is TGTGCCAGCAGCCCCCTGACAGGGGGGGAAAAACTGTTTTTT.